This is a list of T cell receptor beta chains from one sample in a study of T cells after yellow fever vaccination. TCRdb re-called the 5' RACE reads through MiXCR, storing one row per CDR3 protein. The data show some 320,000 distinct CDR3 sequences, about 4.5% seen once. Sequenced here: PBMCs, sampled 15 days after the yellow fever booster vaccination. The receptors were sampled from a young man who received the YFV17D yellow fever vaccine. Both conserved end residues are part of each CDR3. D genes are given only for firm matches. Not all rows give a size; the values are once, few, many and, for expanded clones, a class.

TRBJ1-5	NA	TRBV20-1	few	CSARARRSNQPQHF	TGCAGTGCTAGAGCCAGGCGTAGCAATCAGCCCCAGCATTTT
TRBJ2-6	NA	TRBV10-3	few	CAISATAERANVLTF	TGTGCCATCAGTGCGACTGCGGAGAGGGCCAACGTCCTGACTTTC
TRBJ2-3	NA	TRBV20-1	many	CSTSGGGTDTQYF	TGCAGTACCTCTGGCGGGGGCACAGATACGCAGTATTTT
TRBJ2-5	TRBD1	TRBV12-3/TRBV12-4	many	CASSFKRDSQTQYF	TGTGCCAGCAGTTTCAAAAGGGACAGCCAGACCCAGTACTTC
TRBJ2-3	TRBD1	TRBV4-3	many	CASSFYRGYGTDTQYF	TGCGCCAGCAGCTTTTACAGGGGGTACGGCACAGATACGCAGTATTTT
TRBJ2-2	NA	TRBV5-4	few	CASSPGGTTNTGELFF	TGTGCCAGCAGCCCCGGAGGGACGACGAACACCGGGGAGCTGTTTTTT
TRBJ2-3	NA	TRBV28	many	CASSLWALAADTQYF	TGTGCCAGCAGTTTATGGGCGCTAGCCGCAGATACGCAGTATTTT
TRBJ1-1	NA	TRBV27	few	CASSLIPGTANTEAFF	TGTGCCAGCAGTTTAATTCCCGGGACGGCGAACACTGAAGCTTTCTTT
TRBJ2-1	NA	TRBV24-1	few	CATSESGSYNEQFF	TGTGCCACCAGTGAATCGGGCTCCTACAATGAGCAGTTCTTC
TRBJ2-1	TRBD2	TRBV6-2/TRBV6-3	once	CASIPGLAGRGEQFF	TGTGCCAGCATCCCGGGACTAGCGGGAAGGGGTGAGCAGTTCTTC
TRBJ1-1	NA	TRBV6-2/TRBV6-3	many	CASSYPWDVPEAFF	TGTGCCAGCAGTTACCCATGGGATGTGCCTGAAGCTTTCTTT
TRBJ1-6	TRBD1	TRBV12-3/TRBV12-4	many	CASTLQGARNSPLHF	TGTGCCAGCACCCTACAGGGGGCGAGGAATTCACCCCTCCACTTT
TRBJ2-7	NA	TRBV20-1	NA	CSAREWGSYEQYF	TGCAGTGCTAGAGAGTGGGGCAGTTACGAGCAGTACTTC
TRBJ2-2	TRBD1	TRBV5-1	NA	CASTRTGNTGELFF	TGCGCCAGCACCCGGACAGGGAACACCGGGGAGCTGTTTTTT
TRBJ2-2	NA	TRBV11-2	NA	CASSVGFSYAGELFF	TGTGCCAGCAGCGTGGGGTTTTCCTACGCCGGGGAGCTGTTTTTT
TRBJ2-6	NA	TRBV4-3	few	CASSQDLPGTGANVLTF	TGCGCCAGCAGCCAAGATCTACCGGGGACTGGGGCCAACGTCCTGACTTTC
TRBJ2-1	TRBD2	TRBV20-1	many	CSAPGTSAARSYNEQFF	TGCAGTGCCCCAGGGACTAGCGCGGCTCGCTCCTACAATGAGCAGTTCTTC
TRBJ2-6	TRBD1	TRBV7-8	NA	CASSLLDRGGSGANVLTF	TGTGCCAGCAGCTTGTTAGACAGGGGCGGATCTGGGGCCAACGTCCTGACTTTC
TRBJ1-2	TRBD1	TRBV10-2	few	CASSGDSDGYTF	TGCGCCAGCAGTGGGGACAGCGATGGCTACACCTTC
TRBJ2-1	TRBD1	TRBV7-2	many	CASSPPTRAQGANEQFF	TGTGCCAGCAGCCCACCTACCCGAGCACAGGGGGCTAATGAGCAGTTCTTC
TRBJ2-3	TRBD2	TRBV12-3/TRBV12-4	many	CASSPRLAGGPGDTQYF	TGTGCCAGCAGTCCCCGGTTAGCGGGGGGGCCCGGAGATACGCAGTATTTT
TRBJ2-1	NA	TRBV20-1	NA	CSANPGPQEGEQFF	TGCAGTGCCAACCCGGGACCGCAAGAGGGAGAGCAGTTCTTC
TRBJ1-2	NA	TRBV7-2	few	CASSLVSQGGGYTF	TGTGCCAGCAGCTTAGTGTCGCAGGGAGGTGGCTACACCTTC
TRBJ2-3	NA	TRBV12-3/TRBV12-4	few	CASSLLGPDTQYF	TGTGCCAGCAGTTTGCTGGGTCCAGATACGCAGTATTTT
TRBJ1-1	NA	TRBV7-9	many	CASSGGGAEAFF	TGTGCCAGCAGCGGGGGAGGGGCCGAAGCTTTCTTT
TRBJ2-3	TRBD2	TRBV6-5	many	CASSQTSGSTDTQYF	TGTGCCAGCAGCCAAACTAGCGGGAGCACAGATACGCAGTATTTT
TRBJ2-1	NA	TRBV2	NA	CASDSSYNEQFF	TGTGCCAGCGACAGCTCCTACAATGAGCAGTTCTTC
TRBJ2-1	NA	TRBV11-3	many	CASSLDSLNEQFF	TGTGCCAGCAGCTTGGACAGCCTTAATGAGCAGTTCTTC
TRBJ2-7	NA	TRBV7-9	many	CASSWGPYEQYF	TGTGCCAGCAGCTGGGGTCCCTACGAGCAGTACTTC
TRBJ1-6	NA	TRBV12-3/TRBV12-4	many	CASSTGTLRSPLHF	TGTGCCAGCAGTACCGGGACACTTCGTTCACCCCTCCACTTT
TRBJ2-5	NA	TRBV20-1	many	CSARGWVGPRETQYF	TGCAGTGCTAGAGGATGGGTGGGCCCGCGGGAGACCCAGTACTTC
TRBJ2-3	NA	TRBV9	few	CASSLRTGVDTDTQYF	TGTGCCAGCAGCCTCCGCACTGGGGTGGACACAGATACGCAGTATTTT
TRBJ2-3	NA	TRBV7-9	many	CASSLGASSTDTQYF	TGTGCCAGCAGCTTAGGAGCTTCTAGCACAGATACGCAGTATTTT
TRBJ2-3	NA	TRBV4-3	few	CASSQSSPLRGGEDTQYF	TGCGCCAGCAGCCAAAGCTCACCCCTCAGGGGGGGAGAAGATACGCAGTATTTT
TRBJ2-7	TRBD1	TRBV7-6	many	CASSQGQSGYEQYF	TGTGCCAGCAGCCAGGGACAGTCCGGCTACGAGCAGTACTTC
TRBJ1-1	NA	TRBV6-1	many	CASSDRGGDTEAFF	TGTGCCAGCAGTGACCGGGGGGGGGACACTGAAGCTTTCTTT
TRBJ2-3	TRBD1	TRBV29-1	many	CSVEDRGNTQYF	TGCAGCGTTGAGGACAGGGGGAATACGCAGTATTTT
TRBJ1-4	NA	TRBV5-1	few	CASSLGDRPSNEKLFF	TGCGCCAGCAGCTTGGGGGACCGTCCTTCTAATGAAAAACTGTTTTTT
TRBJ2-7	NA	TRBV7-6	NA	CASSSGTHSYEQYF	TGTGCCAGCAGCTCCGGGACGCACTCCTACGAGCAGTACTTC
TRBJ1-1	NA	TRBV3-1	few	CASSQEVTQTEAFF	TGTGCCAGCAGCCAAGAAGTAACCCAGACTGAAGCTTTCTTT
TRBJ1-5	TRBD1	TRBV19	few	CASSRDRAWDQPQHF	TGTGCCAGTAGCCGAGACAGGGCTTGGGATCAGCCCCAGCATTTT
TRBJ2-2	TRBD2	TRBV29-1	many	CSVGHLAGGPQPGELFF	TGCAGCGTTGGTCATTTAGCGGGGGGCCCCCAGCCCGGGGAGCTGTTTTTT
TRBJ1-5	NA	TRBV6-2/TRBV6-3	NA	CASSPHRDSNQPQHF	TGTGCCAGCAGCCCTCACCGGGACAGCAATCAGCCCCAGCATTTT
TRBJ1-6	TRBD1	TRBV7-2	few	CASSSNSDRVSSPLHF	TGTGCCAGCAGCTCTAACTCGGACAGGGTGTCTTCACCCCTCCACTTT
TRBJ2-5	TRBD2	TRBV7-2	many	CASSLGPGGGAETQYF	TGTGCCAGCAGCTTAGGTCCAGGCGGGGGGGCAGAGACCCAGTACTTC
TRBJ2-3	NA	TRBV6-5	few	CASWTGGTDTQYF	TGTGCCAGTTGGACGGGCGGGACAGATACGCAGTATTTT
TRBJ2-1	NA	TRBV10-2	many	CASEWNGAEQFF	TGCGCCAGCGAGTGGAACGGGGCTGAGCAGTTCTTC
TRBJ1-1	NA	TRBV15	many	CATGGVVRPVSEAFF	TGTGCCACCGGAGGGGTTGTCCGTCCCGTTTCTGAAGCTTTCTTT
TRBJ2-5	NA	TRBV10-3	few	CAIRSGTSTMETQYF	TGTGCCATCAGATCCGGGACGAGTACCATGGAGACCCAGTACTTC
TRBJ2-2	TRBD2	TRBV20-1	NA	CSARDEGRGGAGRELFF	TGCAGTGCTAGAGATGAGGGGCGCGGGGGGGCCGGCAGGGAGCTGTTTTTT
TRBJ1-1	TRBD1	TRBV7-2	NA	CASSQRQGAEAFF	TGTGCCAGCAGCCAGAGACAGGGAGCTGAAGCTTTCTTT
TRBJ2-1	NA	TRBV6-2/TRBV6-3	NA	CASSSLGGIGFF	TGTGCCAGCAGTTCCCTGGGGGGCATTGGGTTCTTC
TRBJ1-2	TRBD1	TRBV5-1	few	CASSMPGRGLHGYTF	TGCGCCAGCAGCATGCCCGGCAGGGGGCTTCATGGCTACACCTTC